Shown below are 23 T cell receptor beta chains from a single sample sequenced in a study of CD8+ T cells in alopecia areata. Scientists pooled cutaneous lymph node cells and sorted them on CD4, CD8alpha, NKG2D, NKG2ACE and other markers. Extracted RNA was reverse transcribed into cDNA, the sequencing template. Profiled with immunoSEQ multiplex PCR; TCRdb holds only in-frame clones, not every one. Sampling found 9,800 or so clones, none seen once. The material sequenced was CD8+ T cells sorted from a lymph node. All receptors derive from a C3H/HeJ mouse with alopecia areata. The strain is characterized by the MHC haplotype H2-k.

This clone was counted ten times or more. Germline and genes: mouse. The CDR3 extends 4 residues past the end of the read, so its final part is completed from the germline J gene. V usage is TRBV13-3 and J usage is TRBJ1-2; D is undetermined. This CDR3 contains 13 residues. Germline CDR1 and CDR2: NNHDY and SYVADS. V lost 4 bases, J lost 0 bases, and 7 bases lay in between. The DNA read from the CDR3 is TGTGCCAGCAGTCTAACAGCAAACTCC. Translated: CASSLTANS. The full-length CDR3 reads as CASSLTANSDYTF.

This clone is medium-sized in the sample. Each gene name is a mouse one. The CDR3 extends 4 residues past the end of the read, so its final part is completed from the germline J gene. This rearrangement joins TRBV17 to TRBJ2-1; the match to TRBD2 covers 7 bases. Germline values: CDR1 MNHDT, CDR2 YYDKIL. V gave up 0 bases and J gave up 1 base; unmatched junction bases: 0. The CDR3 has 15 residues. The sequenced part of the CDR3 DNA is TGTGCTAGCAGTAGAGATGGGGGGAACTATGCT. Amino acids: CASSRDGGNYA. From start to end, the CDR3 is CASSRDGGNYAEQFF.

This clone was detected ten times or more. Gene names and germline refer to mouse. The missing CDR3 end, 4 residues past where the read stops, is filled in from the germline J gene. The V gene is TRBV1, the J gene TRBJ2-7; 8 positions agree with TRBD2. Germline CDR1 is NSQYPW and CDR2 is LRSPGD (reference sequence). V shed 6 bases, J shed 0 bases, and the junction held 4 bases outside the gene matches. This CDR3 is built from 14 residues. CDR3 amino acids: CTCRPTGDSYEQYF. Partial CDR3 DNA: TGCACCTGCAGACCGACTGGGGACTCCTAT.

At least ten counts were recorded for this clone. The gene names here belong to mouse. The read terminates 4 residues before the CDR3 end, so the remaining end is supplied by the germline J gene. The sample has other DNA sequences that encode this CDR3 too. V is TRBV31 and J is TRBJ2-5, with 9 bases matching TRBD2. In germline, CDR1 is GKSSPN, CDR2 SITVG. The CDR3 has 14 residues. V gave up 0 bases and J gave up 3 bases; unmatched junction bases: 1. This CDR3 is CAWSLDWGQDTQYF. Incomplete CDR3 DNA: TGTGCCTGGAGTCTCGACTGGGGGCAAGAC.

For this clone: Gene and germline names: mouse. The read comes to an end 4 residues before the CDR3 does, leaving the germline J gene to fill in the end. The chain links TRBV13-3 to TRBJ2-1, with 7 bases that match TRBD2. This CDR3 is 15 amino acids long. The germline gives CDR1 NNHDY, CDR2 SYVADS. CDR3: CASSDGWGLRAEQFF. The covered CDR3 bases are TGTGCCAGCAGTGATGGCTGGGGGTTGAGGGCT.

In the case of this clone: The gene symbols are mouse symbols. With the read ending 4 residues before the CDR3 end, the germline J gene is used to fill in that end. The chain has TRBV19 and TRBJ1-1, with a tentative D call TRBD1 (5 bases). V dropped 5 bases and J dropped 4 bases, with 12 bases sitting between them. Germline lookup yields CDR1 FNHDT and CDR2 SITEND (reference sequence). The CDR3 extends over 13 amino acids. The CDR3 DNA, read in part, is TGTGCCAGCAGCCTCGACAGTCCCACA. This translates into CASSLDSPT. From start to end, the CDR3 is CASSLDSPTEVFF. The full variable domain, in which reference TRBV19 and TRBJ1-1 provide the parts outside the CDR3, is GGIITQTPKFLIGQEGQKLTLKCQQNFNHDTMYWYRQDSGKGLRLIYYSITENDLQKGDLSEGYDASREKKSSFSLTVTSAQKNEMAVFLCASSLDSPTEVFFGKGTRLTVV.

This clone was seen ten or more times. Gene names are the mouse ones. The sequenced fragment ends 4 residues before the CDR3 boundary, so the rest is inferred from the germline J gene. The chain has TRBV31 and TRBJ2-1, with 13 bases that match TRBD2. The CDR3 is 14 residues long. The J segment lost 5 bases and the V segment lost 3 bases, leaving 1 base of the junction unmatched. Germline lookup yields CDR1 GKSSPN and CDR2 SITVG. The CDR3 bases that were read are TGTGCCTGGAGGGACTGGGGGGGCCATGCT. Amino acid sequence: CAWRDWGGHA. The whole CDR3 is CAWRDWGGHAEQFF.

This clone was recorded many times. The gene names here belong to mouse. The CDR3 extends 4 residues past the end of the read, so its final part is completed from the germline J gene. The rearrangement joins TRBV5 to TRBJ2-4; 9 positions agree with TRBD2. The germline V gene has CDR1 LGHNA and CDR2 YNLKQL (reference sequence). CDR3 length: 16 residues. CDR3 DNA (partial): TGTGCCAGCAGCCAAGGTGGGGGGGCGGGTGAGAAC. It yields the protein CASSQGGGAGEN. The CDR3 reads in full as CASSQGGGAGENTLYF.

Details on this clone: Gene names denote mouse genes. Read coverage stops 4 residues before the CDR3 terminus; the germline J gene supplies the remainder. The chain links TRBV1 to TRBJ2-3, with TRBD1 matching 8 bases. The CDR3 runs to 15 residues. Germline values: CDR1 NSQYPW, CDR2 LRSPGD (reference sequence). V gave up 5 bases and J gave up 0 bases; unmatched junction bases: 4. The DNA read from the CDR3 is TGCACCTGCAGTCCCGGGACAGGTAGTGCAGAA. Protein: CTCSPGTGSAE. From start to end, the CDR3 is CTCSPGTGSAETLYF.

This clone was seen at least ten times. Gene names are the mouse ones. From the germline J gene comes the end of the CDR3, since the read stops 4 residues before it. The V call is TRBV19, the J call TRBJ1-1, with 9 positions matching TRBD1. Germline V gene lookup returns CDR1 FNHDT and CDR2 SITEND (reference sequence). The CDR3 runs 14 residues. J was trimmed by 3 bases and V by 0 bases; bases with no gene match: 0. CDR3 bases read: TGTGCCAGCAGTATAGGGACAGGGGACACA. It translates to CASSIGTGDT. The CDR3 as a whole reads CASSIGTGDTEVFF.

Note on this clone: The genes and germline here are from mouse. The read comes to an end 4 residues before the CDR3 does, leaving the germline J gene to fill in the end. This sample includes further DNA sequences coding for the same CDR3. The chain has TRBV31 and TRBJ2-4; D call uncertain. This CDR3 has 13 amino acids. Germline V gives CDR1 GKSSPN, CDR2 SITVG. Deletions cut 0 bases from V and 0 bases from J, with 4 bases between. CDR3 region: CAWSLGSQNTLYF. The sequenced CDR3 bases are TGTGCCTGGAGTCTAGGGAGTCAAAAC.

This clone was observed many times. Gene names and germline refer to mouse. Read coverage stops 4 residues before the CDR3 terminus; the germline J gene supplies the remainder. The chain carries TRBV5 and TRBJ2-1; 9 nucleotides agree with TRBD2. Germline lookup yields CDR1 LGHNA and CDR2 YNLKQL (reference sequence). The CDR3 extends over 15 amino acids. J was trimmed by 0 bases and V by 5 bases; bases with no gene match: 2. The sequenced part of the CDR3 DNA is TGTGCCAGCAGCTCTGGGGGGGATAACTATGCT. It specifies CASSSGGDNYA. The full CDR3 protein is CASSSGGDNYAEQFF.

This clone was seen at least ten times. Genes and germline are mouse. The missing CDR3 end, 4 residues past where the read stops, is filled in from the germline J gene. The chain couples TRBV5 to TRBJ1-1; 11 bases map to TRBD1. The CDR3 is 17 amino acids. J lost 4 bases, V lost 2 bases, and 9 bases had no gene match. The germline V gene has CDR1 LGHNA and CDR2 YNLKQL (reference sequence). CDR3 DNA (partial): TGTGCCAGCAGCCAAAGGGTCGGACAGGGGGCTCTCACA. It yields the protein CASSQRVGQGALT. The complete CDR3 sequence is CASSQRVGQGALTEVFF.

This clone is deemed medium-sized. The gene names given are mouse names. The sequenced fragment ends 4 residues before the CDR3 boundary, so the rest is inferred from the germline J gene. The chain combines TRBV5 with TRBJ1-1, with 7 positions matching TRBD1. CDR1 and CDR2 (germline): LGHNA, YNLKQL (reference sequence). The CDR3 is made up of 14 amino acids. The sequenced CDR3 bases are TGTGCCAGCAGCCAAGATCAGGGACAGCTA. Translation gives CASSQDQGQL. The whole CDR3 sequence is CASSQDQGQLEVFF.

This clone was counted ten times or more. Any gene name here is a mouse gene name. The read ends 4 residues shy of where the CDR3 ends; the end is completed using the germline J gene. The chain carries TRBV13-2 and TRBJ2-7; 11 bases agree with TRBD2. The CDR3 is 15 amino acids. The J segment lost 3 bases and the V segment lost 5 bases, leaving 7 bases of the junction unmatched. CDR1 and CDR2 from the germline V gene are NNHNN and SYGAGS (reference sequence). CDR3 DNA (partial): TGTGCCAGCGGGGACCGGGACTGGGGGTTCTAT. It yields the protein CASGDRDWGFY. The CDR3 in its entirety is CASGDRDWGFYEQYF.

This clone was detected many times. Any gene name here is a mouse gene name. With the read ending 4 residues before the CDR3 end, the germline J gene is used to fill in that end. The V gene is TRBV14, the J gene TRBJ1-1; 8 bases fit TRBD1. Germline assignment: CDR1 SGHDT and CDR2 FRDEAV. This CDR3 is 14 amino acids long. V trimming: 3 bases; J trimming: 1 base; junction bases outside the gene matches: 2. The CDR3 loop is CASSSGTGNTEVFF. The sequenced CDR3 bases are TGTGCCAGCAGTTCCGGGACAGGGAACACA.

This clone was counted at least ten times. Each gene name is a mouse one. The read terminates 4 residues ahead of where the CDR3 ends, so the germline J gene completes it. The chain links TRBV19 to TRBJ2-3, with D possibly matching TRBD1 (6 bases). The ends were cut back, 5 bases at V and 0 bases at J, with 13 bases in the middle. This CDR3 region has 15 residues. CDR1 and CDR2 from the germline V gene are FNHDT and SITEND (reference sequence). This CDR3 reads CASSSGTNSAETLYF. The CDR3 DNA, read in part, is TGTGCCAGCAGCTCCGGGACAAATAGTGCAGAA.

This clone rates as medium-sized (0.01 to 0.1%). The listed genes are named as in mouse. The CDR3 end is not reached by the read, which stops 4 residues before it; the germline J gene fills it in. The chain uses TRBV1 and TRBJ2-7, with D possibly TRBD1 on 6 matching bases. There are 14 residues in the CDR3. Germline V gives CDR1 NSQYPW, CDR2 LRSPGD (reference sequence). The CDR3 region is CTCSADRDKYEQYF. CDR3 DNA, as far as it was read: TGCACCTGCAGTGCAGATCGGGACAAATAT.

By share, this clone ranks as medium-sized. The germline and genes are mouse ones. The CDR3 extends 4 residues past the end of the read, so its final part is completed from the germline J gene. This chain links TRBV5 with TRBJ2-2; 11 bases are a match to TRBD2. The CDR3 spans 16 residues. Trimming cost V 4 bases and J 2 bases; bases outside gene matches: 3. CDR1 is LGHNA and CDR2 is YNLKQL in the germline V gene (reference sequence). The sequenced CDR3 bases are TGTGCCAGCAGCCCCCGACTGGGGGGGAACACCGGG. Amino acid sequence: CASSPRLGGNTG. The whole CDR3 protein is CASSPRLGGNTGQLYF.

This clone has ten or more counts. Gene names refer to mouse genes. The read gets to within 4 residues of the CDR3 end, and the germline J gene fills in the rest. J is TRBJ2-1 and V is TRBV5; 10 positions match TRBD2. V was clipped by 0 bases and J by 1 base; unmatched bases: 0. This CDR3 is 16 amino acids long. Germline CDR1 and CDR2: LGHNA and YNLKQL (reference sequence). CDR3 DNA (partial): TGTGCCAGCAGCCAAGACTGGGGGGGCAACTATGCT. Its protein product is CASSQDWGGNYA. The full-length CDR3 reads as CASSQDWGGNYAEQFF.

This clone was observed a handful of times. Mouse germline and gene names are used. The read gets to within 4 residues of the CDR3 end, and the germline J gene fills in the rest. The chain has TRBV31 and TRBJ2-7; a possible D gene is TRBD2 (6 bases). The CDR3 spans 12 residues. The V gene lost 6 bases and the J gene lost 0 bases, with 9 bases spanning the gap. The germline gives CDR1 GKSSPN, CDR2 SITVG. CDR3 loop: CACRDYSYEQYF. CDR3 DNA, as far as it was read: TGTGCCTGCCGGGACTACTCCTAT.

As concerns this clone: Given a much more abundant clone one base away, this may be a read error. Mouse germline and gene names are used. The read gets to within 4 residues of the CDR3 end, and the germline J gene fills in the rest. The chain carries TRBV13-3 and TRBJ2-3; D may be TRBD2 (5 bases). Germline lookup yields CDR1 NNHDY and CDR2 SYVADS. The CDR3 totals 13 residues. CDR3 DNA (partial): TGTGCCAGCAGTGAGGATTGGGGAGAA. This codes for CASSEDWGE. The full CDR3 is CASSEDWGETLYF.

This clone was counted many times. These gene names are mouse names. The CDR3 extends 4 residues past the end of the read, so its final part is completed from the germline J gene. The V gene is TRBV19, the J gene TRBJ2-3; D is perhaps TRBD1 (7 bases). V shed 4 bases and J shed 0 bases, with 12 bases lying between them. The CDR3 spans 15 residues. Per the germline V gene, CDR1 is FNHDT and CDR2 is SITEND (reference sequence). The CDR3 sequence: CASSATGTSAETLYF. The CDR3 DNA, read in part, is TGTGCCAGCAGTGCGACAGGGACTAGTGCAGAA.